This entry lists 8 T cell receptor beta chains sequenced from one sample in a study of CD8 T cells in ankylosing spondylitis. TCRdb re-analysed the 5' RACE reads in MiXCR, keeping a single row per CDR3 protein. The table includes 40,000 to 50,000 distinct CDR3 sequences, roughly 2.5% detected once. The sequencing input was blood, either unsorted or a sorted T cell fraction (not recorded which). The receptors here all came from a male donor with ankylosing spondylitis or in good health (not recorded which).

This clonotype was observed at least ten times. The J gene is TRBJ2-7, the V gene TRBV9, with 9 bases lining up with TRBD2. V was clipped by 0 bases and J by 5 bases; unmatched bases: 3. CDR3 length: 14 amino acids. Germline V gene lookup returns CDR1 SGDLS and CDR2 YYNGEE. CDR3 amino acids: CASSVVSGSDEQYF. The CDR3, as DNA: TGTGCCAGCAGCGTAGTTAGCGGGAGTGACGAGCAGTACTTC.

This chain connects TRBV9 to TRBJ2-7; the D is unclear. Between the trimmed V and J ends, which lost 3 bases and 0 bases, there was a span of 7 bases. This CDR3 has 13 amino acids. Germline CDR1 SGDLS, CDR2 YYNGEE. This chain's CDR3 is CASSAPPSYEQYF. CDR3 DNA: TGTGCCAGCAGCGCTCCGCCCTCCTACGAGCAGTACTTC. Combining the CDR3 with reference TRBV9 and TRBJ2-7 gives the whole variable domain DSGVTQTPKHLITATGQRVTLRCSPRSGDLSVYWYQQSLDQGLQFLIQYYNGEERAKGNILERFSAQQFPDLHSELNLSSLELGDSALYFCASSAPPSYEQYFGPGTRLTVT.

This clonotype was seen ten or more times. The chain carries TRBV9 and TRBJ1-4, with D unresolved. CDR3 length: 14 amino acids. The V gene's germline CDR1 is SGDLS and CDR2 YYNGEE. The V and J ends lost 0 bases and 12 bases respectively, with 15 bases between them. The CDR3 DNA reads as TGTGCCAGCAGCGTAGCCCCGACCACAGAGGAACTGTTTTTT. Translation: CASSVAPTTEELFF.

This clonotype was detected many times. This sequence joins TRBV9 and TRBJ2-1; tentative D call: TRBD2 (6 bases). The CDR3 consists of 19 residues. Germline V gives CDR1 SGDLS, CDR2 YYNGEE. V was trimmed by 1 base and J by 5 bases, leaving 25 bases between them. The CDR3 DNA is TGTGCCAGCAGCGTAAGCCTCGGTACTAGAGGAGGGATGGACAATGAGCAGTTCTTC. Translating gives CASSVSLGTRGGMDNEQFF.

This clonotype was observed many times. This CDR3 is CASSPRTSGEETQYF. The CDR3 DNA reads TGTGCCAGCAGCCCGAGGACTAGCGGGGAAGAGACCCAGTACTTC. The chain joins TRBV9 to TRBJ2-5, with TRBD2 matching over 12 bases. The CDR3 runs 15 residues. The junction had 4 bases not matched to a gene; V was cut back by 4 bases and J by 3 bases. In germline, CDR1 is SGDLS, CDR2 YYNGEE.

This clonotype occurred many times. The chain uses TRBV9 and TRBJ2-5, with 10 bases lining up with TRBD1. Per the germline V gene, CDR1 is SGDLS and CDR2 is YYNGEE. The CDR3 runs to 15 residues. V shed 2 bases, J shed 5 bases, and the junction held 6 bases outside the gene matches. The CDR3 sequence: CASSVTGTGVETQYF. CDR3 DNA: TGTGCCAGCAGCGTGACCGGGACAGGGGTTGAGACCCAGTACTTC.

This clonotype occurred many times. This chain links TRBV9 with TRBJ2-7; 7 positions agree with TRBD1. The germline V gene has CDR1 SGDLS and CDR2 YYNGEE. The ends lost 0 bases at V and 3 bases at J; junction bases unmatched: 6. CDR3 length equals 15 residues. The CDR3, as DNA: TGTGCCAGCAGCGTAGGACAGGGACCCGTCTACGAGCAGTACTTC. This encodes CASSVGQGPVYEQYF.

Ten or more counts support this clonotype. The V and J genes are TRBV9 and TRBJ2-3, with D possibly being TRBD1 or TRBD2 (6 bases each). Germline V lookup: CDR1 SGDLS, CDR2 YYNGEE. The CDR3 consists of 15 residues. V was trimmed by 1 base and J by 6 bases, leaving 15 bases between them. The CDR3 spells CASSVMGRGVDTQYF. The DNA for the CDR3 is TGTGCCAGCAGCGTAATGGGTAGGGGGGTGGATACGCAGTATTTT.